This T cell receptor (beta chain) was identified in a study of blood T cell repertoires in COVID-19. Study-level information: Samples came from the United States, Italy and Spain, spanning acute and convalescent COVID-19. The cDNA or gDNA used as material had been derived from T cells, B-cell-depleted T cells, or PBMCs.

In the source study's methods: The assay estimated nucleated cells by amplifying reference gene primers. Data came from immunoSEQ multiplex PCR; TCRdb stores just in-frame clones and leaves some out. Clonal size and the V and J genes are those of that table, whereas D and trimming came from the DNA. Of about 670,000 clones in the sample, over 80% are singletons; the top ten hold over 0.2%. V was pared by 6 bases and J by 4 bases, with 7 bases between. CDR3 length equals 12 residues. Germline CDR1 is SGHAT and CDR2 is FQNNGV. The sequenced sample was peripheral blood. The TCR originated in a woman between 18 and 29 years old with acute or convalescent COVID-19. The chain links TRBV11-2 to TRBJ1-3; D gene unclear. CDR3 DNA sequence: TGTGCCAGCAGGGAGAACGGAAACACCATATATTTT. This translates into CASRENGNTIYF.